The 15 T cell receptor beta chains listed next were all sequenced from one sample in a study of CD8+ T cells in alopecia areata. RNA extraction and reverse transcription yielded cDNA as sequencing template. The table came from immunoSEQ multiplex PCR; TCRdb's copy has only in-frame clones and leaves some out. The sample includes about 200,000 clones, roughly two fifths of them seen just once. Stated treatment: oral pan-JAK inhibitor, 5-10 mg twice daily. The starting material was CD4+ T cells sorted from blood, obtained between weeks 30 and 35, from a patient treated with tofacitinib. The receptors come from a human donor with alopecia areata.

V and J are TRBV7-9 and TRBJ2-2, with 7 bases that match TRBD1. V gave up 7 bases and J gave up 6 bases; unmatched junction bases: 8. Germline lookup yields CDR1 SEHNR and CDR2 FQNEAQ (reference sequence). CDR3 length equals 14 residues. In nucleotides, the CDR3 is TGTGCCAGCACCCCCTCGAGGGGGCCCGGGGAGCTGTTTTTT. Translating it yields CASTPSRGPGELFF.

This clone was found a few times. The sample contains more than one DNA sequence encoding this CDR3. CDR3 region: CASSLTATSGTGELFF. DNA of the CDR3: TGTGCCAGCAGCTTAACAGCTACTAGCGGGACCGGGGAGCTGTTTTTT. The chain recombines TRBV7-3 with TRBJ2-2; TRBD2 matches 9 bases. There are 16 residues in the CDR3. Germline-derived CDR1 and CDR2 are SGHTA and FQGTGA. V shed 0 bases and J 5 bases; nucleotides not matched to a gene: 4.

The chain links TRBV9 to TRBJ1-3; D gene uncertain. The germline CDR1 and CDR2 sequences are SGDLS and YYNGEE. The CDR3 consists of 14 residues. Between the trimmed V and J ends, which lost 7 bases and 4 bases, there was a span of 15 bases. The CDR3 here is CASSAGSNGNTIYF. The CDR3 DNA is TGTGCCAGCTCGGCCGGGTCGAACGGAAACACCATATATTTT.

The chain carries TRBV5-6 and TRBJ2-5; 9 nucleotides agree with TRBD1. The germline V gene has CDR1 SGHDT and CDR2 YYEEEE. The CDR3 loop spans 16 amino acids. Trimming cost V 1 base and J 2 bases; bases outside gene matches: 6. The CDR3 sequence is CASSLPGDRAQETQYF. In DNA form, the CDR3 reads TGTGCCAGCAGCTTGCCTGGGGACAGGGCACAAGAGACCCAGTACTTC.

The rearrangement uses TRBV6-1 and TRBJ1-2, with 8 bases lining up with TRBD1. CDR1 is MNHNS and CDR2 is SASEGT in the germline V gene. This CDR3 has 14 residues. Unmatched junction bases numbered 7, after V lost 6 bases and J lost 4 bases. The CDR3 is CASSDRGRGYGYTF. The CDR3 nucleotides read TGTGCCAGCAGCGACAGGGGAAGGGGCTATGGCTACACCTTC.

This clone was counted ten times or more. The V call is TRBV7-3, the J call TRBJ1-1; 7 positions agree with TRBD1. CDR1 is SGHTA, CDR2 FQGTGA, per germline. Trimming removed 5 bases from V and 5 bases from J; junction bases left unmatched: 8. The CDR3 spans 14 residues. CDR3 bases: TGTGCCAGCAGCGACGACAGGGTGGGGACTGAAGCTTTCTTT. This sequence encodes CASSDDRVGTEAFF.

This clone was seen a handful of times. J is TRBJ1-2 and V is TRBV6-5; unclear D gene. The CDR3 has 13 amino acids. Germline V gives CDR1 MNHEY, CDR2 SVGAGI. V lost 4 bases and J lost 5, with 11 bases in between. CDR3 protein: CASSLEGRYGYTF. CDR3 sequence (DNA): TGTGCCAGCAGTTTGGAAGGTAGATATGGCTACACCTTC.

The table lists this clone with a count of one. The rearrangement uses TRBV4-1 and TRBJ1-2; 9 bases map to TRBD1. Germline V gene lookup returns CDR1 MGHRA and CDR2 YSYEKL. The CDR3 loop spans 15 amino acids. Trimming cost V 3 bases and J 8 bases; bases outside gene matches: 10. CDR3 sequence reads: CASSQITGGAPGYTF. The CDR3 DNA reads TGCGCCAGCAGCCAGATAACAGGGGGCGCCCCGGGCTACACCTTC.

Remarks on this clone: This same CDR3 is encoded by further DNA sequences in the sample. V usage is TRBV28 and J usage is TRBJ1-2, with D maybe TRBD1 (5 bases). Germline V CDR1 and CDR2: MDHEN, SYDVKM. The CDR3 has 13 residues. Trimming cost V 6 bases and J 5 bases, with 13 bases left between them. CDR3 residues: CASRSGTVYGYTF. For the CDR3, the DNA is TGTGCCAGCAGGTCTGGGACCGTATATGGCTACACCTTC.

The chain joins TRBV30 to TRBJ1-2; D unresolved. This CDR3 is built from 13 residues. Trimming removed 2 bases at V and 3 bases at J, with 10 bases between. Germline lookup yields CDR1 GTSNPN and CDR2 SVGIG (reference sequence). The DNA of the CDR3 is TGTGCCTGGAGTCTACTCACGGACTATGGCTACACCTTC. Translating it yields CAWSLLTDYGYTF.

In this sample, this clone turned up a few times. The chain couples TRBV4-1 to TRBJ2-1, with 9 bases matching TRBD2. V trimming: 0 bases; J trimming: 3 bases; junction bases outside the gene matches: 3. This CDR3 region has 16 residues. The germline V gene has CDR1 MGHRA and CDR2 YSYEKL. Here the CDR3 DNA reads TGCGCCAGCAGCCAAGAGGCGGGAGGGAACTACAATGAGCAGTTCTTC. Translating gives CASSQEAGGNYNEQFF.

This clone was found a few times. The gene calls are TRBV7-9 and TRBJ1-2; 10 bases match TRBD1. The CDR3 contains 18 residues. In germline, CDR1 is SEHNR, CDR2 FQNEAQ (reference sequence). Trimming at V came to 4 bases and at J to 3 bases, leaving 14 bases not matched to a gene. In DNA form, the CDR3 reads TGTGCCAGCAGCTCGAAGCCCGGGACAGGGGAGATACACTATGGCTACACCTTC. It yields the protein CASSSKPGTGEIHYGYTF.

The chain recombines TRBV4-1 with TRBJ2-4, with a possible D match to TRBD1 (5 bases). Germline V lookup: CDR1 MGHRA, CDR2 YSYEKL. This CDR3 spans 16 amino acids. V lost 5 bases and J lost 10, with 24 bases in between. For the CDR3, the DNA is TGCGCCAGCAGCTTGAACGCAGGGCGGCGGACCATGATTCAGTACTTC. Amino acid sequence: CASSLNAGRRTMIQYF.

The chain has TRBV6-6 and TRBJ2-6; no clear D. The length of the CDR3 is 16 residues. Trimming removed 1 base at V and 0 bases at J, with 7 bases between. Germline-derived CDR1 and CDR2 are MNHNY and SVGAGI (reference sequence). The CDR3 DNA reads as TGTGCCAGCAGTTACTTCAGAAGCTCTGGGGCCAACGTCCTGACTTTC. Amino acid sequence: CASSYFRSSGANVLTF.

This clone was seen more than once but under ten times. The chain couples TRBV5-1 to TRBJ2-1; D gene uncertain. This CDR3 contains 16 residues. V was trimmed by 4 bases and J by 0 bases, leaving 14 bases between them. Germline V gene lookup returns CDR1 SGHRS and CDR2 YFSETQ. CDR3 protein: CASSRSLTSSYNEQFF. The CDR3, as DNA: TGCGCCAGCAGCCGTAGCCTAACAAGCTCCTACAATGAGCAGTTCTTC.